The clone carrying this TCR beta chain was seen many times. These data belong to a study of T-cell reconstitution after alpha-beta-depleted transplantation in children. Unique molecular identifiers featured in how the TCRbeta library was prepared. Each CDR3 protein gets one entry after TCRdb re-called the PCR reads with MiXCR. This sample has about 400,000 distinct CDR3 sequences, with 20% found just once. This CDR3 is built from 14 residues. V was clipped by 5 bases and J by 3 bases; unmatched bases: 6. From germline, CDR1 is MGHRA and CDR2 YSYEKL. The rearrangement uses TRBV4-1 and TRBJ1-1; 7 bases line up with TRBD1. The source of this sequence is a human donor who donated a stem cell graft to a child with acute myeloid leukemia. Sequencing was performed on PBMCs from the stem cell graft donor, taken from the stem cell graft. Written as DNA, the CDR3 is TGCGCCAGCAGCGTCACAGGGGCTGACACTGAAGCTTTCTTT. Amino acids: CASSVTGADTEAFF.